This T cell receptor beta chain was documented in a study of blood T cell repertoires in COVID-19. Study background: From T cells, B-cell-depleted T cells, or PBMCs came the material, which was cDNA or gDNA.

Data came from immunoSEQ multiplex PCR; TCRdb stores just in-frame clones and leaves some out. Among more than 300,000 clones listed, approximately 91% were seen once. Clinical history reported by participants formed the basis on which cohorts were assigned. It was within 2 weeks before study entry that exposed participants met a COVID-19 case. The CDR3 runs to 14 residues. After removal of 0 bases from V and 6 bases from J, the junction contained 4 bases not matched to a gene. Germline CDR1 MNHEY, CDR2 SVGAGI. The J gene is TRBJ1-2, the V gene TRBV6-5, with TRBD1 matching over 7 bases. The TCR comes from a woman aged 25 to 45 who had been exposed to COVID-19. The sequencing input was PBMCs or T cells enriched from blood (not recorded which). The CDR3 bases are TGTGCCAGCAGTTACTCACAGGGGATTGATGGCTACACCTTC. Encoded protein: CASSYSQGIDGYTF.